This TCR beta chain was profiled in a study of cytomegalovirus exposure and HLA in healthy donors. Whole-study findings and limits: Despite most TCR sequences being rare, some public TCRs occurred in many donors. What was likely a sequencing artifact was a cluster of highly shared sequence variants.

Details on this clone: Its target is not known.

With 60 Vbeta and 13 Jbeta primers, the PCR was carried out. Assay: immunoSEQ multiplex PCR; the TCRdb copy retains only in-frame clones and omits some. The sample carries around 150,000 clones, about 75% recorded once. It was healthy bone marrow donors who served as donors. Trimming left V 6 bases short and J 4 bases short, with 21 bases between. The CDR3 extends over 16 amino acids. Per germline, CDR1 LGHNA and CDR2 YNFKEQ. This clonotype was sampled from a woman aged 30 to 39 in good health and CMV-seronegative. Sequenced: PBMCs. This chain joins TRBV4-2 and TRBJ1-2; D perhaps matches TRBD1 (6 bases). CDR3 amino acids: CASRHKENTGTYGYTF. Written as DNA, the CDR3 is TGTGCCAGCAGGCATAAAGAAAATACAGGGACCTATGGCTACACCTTC.